The 4 T cell receptor beta chains presented below share a single source sample, sequenced in a study of neoadjuvant anti-PD-1 for oral cavity cancer. The time point was: after neoadjuvant nivolumab, at surgical resection. Some clones are missing from TCRdb's copy, which holds only in-frame ones; the method was immunoSEQ multiplex PCR. The table has around 13,000 clones, 75% seen once. This specimen consisted of PBMCs, obtained after nivolumab (anti-PD-1) treatment. Every receptor here comes from a person between 35 and 79 years old with oral cavity squamous cell carcinoma.

This chain joins TRBV5-6 and TRBJ1-1; TRBD1 agrees at 8 bases. The CDR3 has 14 amino acids. Trimming removed 4 bases from V and 3 bases from J; junction bases left unmatched: 5. The V gene's germline CDR1 is SGHDT and CDR2 YYEEEE. CDR3 sequence reads: CASSDWDRYTEAFF. CDR3 coding DNA: TGTGCCAGCAGCGATTGGGACAGGTACACTGAAGCTTTCTTT.

The chain combines TRBV19 with TRBJ1-2; D remains unclear. Trimming removed 7 bases from V and 0 bases from J, with 12 bases in between. In germline, CDR1 is LNHDA, CDR2 SQIVND (reference sequence). This CDR3 has 14 residues. This CDR3 is CASNVPPTNYGYTF. In DNA form, the CDR3 reads TGTGCCAGTAACGTTCCCCCAACTAACTATGGCTACACCTTC.

The count of this clone is one. The CDR3 DNA reads as TGCGCCAGCAGACAAAATCACATGGGGTTGAACACTGAAGCTTTCTTT. It is translated as CASRQNHMGLNTEAFF. The chain employs TRBV4-1 and TRBJ1-1; D not resolved. With 6 bases removed from V and 0 bases from J, the gap between germline ends came to 17 bases. Germline V CDR1 and CDR2: MGHRA, YSYEKL. The CDR3 is 16 residues long.

This chain joins TRBV10-3 and TRBJ1-3, with D tentatively TRBD1 (5 bases). V was shortened by 0 bases and J by 4 bases, with 7 bases between the two germline ends. CDR1 and CDR2 (germline): ENHRY, SYGVKD. CDR3 length: 14 residues. The CDR3 loop reads CAISESGTGNTIYF. The CDR3 coding sequence is TGTGCCATCAGTGAGTCTGGGACGGGAAACACCATATATTTT.